This is a list of T cell receptor beta chains from one sample in a study of regulatory and conventional T cells in RAG deficiency. Repertoires were generated with immunoSEQ multiplex PCR, while TCRdb's copy carries only in-frame clones and drops some. This table holds about 30,000 clones, 90% to 96% found once. The sample also formed part of further work on regulatory T cells.

Sequencing was performed on CD25- CD4+ T cells sorted from blood. The receptors derive from a human donor in good health. Each CDR3 is given with its conserved first and last residue. Fields, in order: D gene, clone size, J gene, V gene, CDR3 DNA, CDR3 protein. D genes are given only for firm matches. Not every row has a clone size; where given, it reads once, few, many or a size class.

d_call: TRBD2; clone_size: -; j_call: TRBJ2-3; v_call: TRBV9; cdr3_nt: TGTGCCAGCAGCCTTACGCTAGCGGCCCCCACAGATACGCAGTATTTT; cdr3_aa: CASSLTLAAPTDTQYF
d_call: TRBD1; clone_size: -; j_call: TRBJ1-6; v_call: TRBV5-1; cdr3_nt: TGCGCCAGCAGCTCCAAGAAAACGGACAGGCTCTCCTATAATTCACCCCTCCACTTT; cdr3_aa: CASSSKKTDRLSYNSPLHF
d_call: TRBD1; clone_size: -; j_call: TRBJ2-5; v_call: TRBV5-1; cdr3_nt: TGCGCCAGCAGCCGGACAGGGCCGGAGACCCAGTACTTC; cdr3_aa: CASSRTGPETQYF
d_call: TRBD2; clone_size: -; j_call: TRBJ2-2; v_call: TRBV11-2; cdr3_nt: TGTGCCAGCAGCTTAGTCCCGCTAGCGGGAGGCACCGGGGAGCTGTTTTTT; cdr3_aa: CASSLVPLAGGTGELFF
d_call: -; clone_size: -; j_call: TRBJ1-2; v_call: TRBV4-1; cdr3_nt: TGCGCCAGCAGCCAGGGCCTAGGGGCGAGCTACACCTTC; cdr3_aa: CASSQGLGASYTF
d_call: TRBD2; clone_size: -; j_call: TRBJ2-1; v_call: TRBV25-1; cdr3_nt: TGTGCCAGCAGTGACAGTCGTCGAGGGAGGGAGGGTGAGCAGTTCTTC; cdr3_aa: CASSDSRRGREGEQFF
d_call: -; clone_size: -; j_call: TRBJ2-7; v_call: TRBV5-1; cdr3_nt: TGCGCCAGCAGCTTGGGCCGATCTAGTCCCCACGAGCAGTACTTC; cdr3_aa: CASSLGRSSPHEQYF
d_call: -; clone_size: -; j_call: TRBJ1-5; v_call: TRBV19; cdr3_nt: TGTGCCAGTAGTACGGGCGTGGCGGGTGGTCAGCCCCAGCATTTT; cdr3_aa: CASSTGVAGGQPQHF
d_call: TRBD1; clone_size: -; j_call: TRBJ2-1; v_call: TRBV5-4; cdr3_nt: TGTGCCAGCAGCCCTGCGTCCCGGGACAGGGGGTATGAGCAGTTCTTC; cdr3_aa: CASSPASRDRGYEQFF
d_call: -; clone_size: -; j_call: TRBJ2-3; v_call: TRBV6-5; cdr3_nt: TGTGCCAGCAGTTACGGGAAGGGGGTAGATACGCAGTATTTT; cdr3_aa: CASSYGKGVDTQYF
d_call: TRBD1; clone_size: -; j_call: TRBJ2-5; v_call: TRBV18; cdr3_nt: TGTGCCAGCTCACCACGGGACAGGGGCGCTTCGGGGGAGACCCAGTACTTC; cdr3_aa: CASSPRDRGASGETQYF
d_call: -; clone_size: -; j_call: TRBJ2-7; v_call: TRBV6-5; cdr3_nt: TGTGCCAGCAACTCACTCGGCGGTCCATCACGCGAGCAGTACTTC; cdr3_aa: CASNSLGGPSREQYF
d_call: TRBD2; clone_size: -; j_call: TRBJ2-1; v_call: TRBV4-3; cdr3_nt: TGCGCCAGCAGCCAAGAAGGACTAGCGAGGTACAATGAGCAGTTCTTC; cdr3_aa: CASSQEGLARYNEQFF
d_call: -; clone_size: -; j_call: TRBJ2-1; v_call: TRBV7-6; cdr3_nt: TGTGCCAGCAGCTCCCGGGGCGGGGCCAGCTCCTACAATGAGCAGTTCTTC; cdr3_aa: CASSSRGGASSYNEQFF
d_call: TRBD2; clone_size: -; j_call: TRBJ2-2; v_call: TRBV5-1; cdr3_nt: TGCGCCAGCAGCTTGGAGGCGGGGGGGCCCCGCACCGGGGAGCTGTTTTTT; cdr3_aa: CASSLEAGGPRTGELFF
d_call: -; clone_size: few; j_call: TRBJ2-2; v_call: TRBV10-3; cdr3_nt: TGTGCCATCAGGAAAACAGGGTCCGGGGAGCTGTTTTTT; cdr3_aa: CAIRKTGSGELFF
d_call: -; clone_size: once; j_call: TRBJ1-1; v_call: TRBV9; cdr3_nt: TGTGCCAGCAGCCGAAAAACTAACACTGAAGCTTTCTTT; cdr3_aa: CASSRKTNTEAFF
d_call: TRBD1; clone_size: few; j_call: TRBJ1-3; v_call: TRBV10-3; cdr3_nt: TGTGCCATCAGTGAGCCGGGACAGGGGCCTGGAAACACCATATATTTT; cdr3_aa: CAISEPGQGPGNTIYF
d_call: -; clone_size: -; j_call: TRBJ2-1; v_call: TRBV4-3; cdr3_nt: TGCGCCAGCAGCCAACATGGACTCAATGAGCAGTTCTTC; cdr3_aa: CASSQHGLNEQFF
d_call: -; clone_size: -; j_call: TRBJ2-2; v_call: TRBV6-4; cdr3_nt: TGTGCCAGCAGAATTTCTAGCAGCACCGGGGAGCTGTTTTTT; cdr3_aa: CASRISSSTGELFF
d_call: -; clone_size: -; j_call: TRBJ1-2; v_call: TRBV14; cdr3_nt: TGTGCCAGCAGCTGGGAGGACTATGGCTACACCTTC; cdr3_aa: CASSWEDYGYTF
d_call: TRBD2; clone_size: -; j_call: TRBJ2-3; v_call: TRBV5-1; cdr3_nt: TGCGCCAGCAGCTTAGGGACTAGCGGCACAGATACGCAGTATTTT; cdr3_aa: CASSLGTSGTDTQYF
d_call: -; clone_size: -; j_call: TRBJ2-7; v_call: TRBV10-3; cdr3_nt: TGTGCCATCAGTGAGCTAGCGTCTAGCTCCTACGAGCAGTACTTC; cdr3_aa: CAISELASSSYEQYF
d_call: -; clone_size: -; j_call: TRBJ1-1; v_call: TRBV4-1; cdr3_nt: TGCGCCAGCTCTCTGGGGAGGAACACTGAAGCTTTCTTT; cdr3_aa: CASSLGRNTEAFF